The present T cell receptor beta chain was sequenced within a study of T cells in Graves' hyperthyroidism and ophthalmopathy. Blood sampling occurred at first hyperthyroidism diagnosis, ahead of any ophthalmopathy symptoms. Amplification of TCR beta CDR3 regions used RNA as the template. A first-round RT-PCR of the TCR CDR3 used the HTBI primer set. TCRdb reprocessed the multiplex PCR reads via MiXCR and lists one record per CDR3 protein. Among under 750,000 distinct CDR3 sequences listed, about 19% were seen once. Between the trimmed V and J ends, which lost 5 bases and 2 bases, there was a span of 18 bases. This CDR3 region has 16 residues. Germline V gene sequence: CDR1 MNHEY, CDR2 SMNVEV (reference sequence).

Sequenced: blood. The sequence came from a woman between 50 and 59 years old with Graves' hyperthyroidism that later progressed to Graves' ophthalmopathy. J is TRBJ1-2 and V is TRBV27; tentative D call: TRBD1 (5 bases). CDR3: CASSPIPGGANYGYTF. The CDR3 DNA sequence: TGTGCCAGCAGTCCCATCCCAGGAGGGGCAAACTATGGCTACACCTTC.